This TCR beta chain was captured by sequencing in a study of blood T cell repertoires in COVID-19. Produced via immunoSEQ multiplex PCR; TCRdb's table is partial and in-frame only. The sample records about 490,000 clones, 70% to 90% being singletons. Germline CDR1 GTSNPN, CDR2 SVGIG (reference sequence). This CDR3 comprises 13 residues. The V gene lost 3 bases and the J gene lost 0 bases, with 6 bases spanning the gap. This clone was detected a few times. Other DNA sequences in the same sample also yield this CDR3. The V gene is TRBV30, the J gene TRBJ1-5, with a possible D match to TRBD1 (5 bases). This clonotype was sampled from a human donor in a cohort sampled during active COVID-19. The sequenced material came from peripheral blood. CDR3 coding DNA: TGTGCCTGGAGCCAGGGTAGCAATCAGCCCCAGCATTTT. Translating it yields CAWSQGSNQPQHF.